A selection of T cell receptor beta chains follows, all from one sample in a study of shared clonotypes between healthy human individuals. Sequencing was performed with immunoSEQ multiplex PCR; in TCRdb, only in-frame clones are kept and a portion is missing. This table holds approximately 2.5 million clones, approximately 93% found once. Specimen: naive CD4+ T cells from PBMCs. These TCRs come from a man aged 18 to 29 in good health. Some clones in this sample may be carry-over from other donors' samples. CDR3s leave out the opening cysteine and the closing phenylalanine or tryptophan. Each record gives: J gene, V gene, CDR3 protein.

>TRBJ2-7|TRBV7-2
ASSLVNYEQY
>TRBJ2-5|TRBV28
ASSPSGSRKTQY
>TRBJ2-1|TRBV28
ASSLWTEQF
>TRBJ1-4|TRBV28
ASSFDRVIEKLF
>TRBJ1-1|TRBV20-1
KGGGKGEAF
>TRBJ2-1|TRBV10-3
AIRDPPNEQF
>TRBJ1-2|TRBV28
ASSAELYGYT
>TRBJ2-1|TRBV5-1
ASNLAGARGSYNEQF
>TRBJ2-1|TRBV29-1
SVERGKRGSYNEQF
>TRBJ2-6|TRBV5-4
AGTSLYSGANVLT
>TRBJ2-2|TRBV4-1
ASSQGGQLGRQTGELF
>TRBJ2-7|TRBV5-6
ASSFGDRDRSGYEQY
>TRBJ2-5|TRBV18
ASSDFRTSEETQY
>TRBJ2-7|TRBV6-5
ASSPGLAGYEQY
>TRBJ2-7|TRBV4-3
ASSQDPAGTQHYEQY
>TRBJ2-3|TRBV2
ASSDRDGTDTQY
>TRBJ1-1|TRBV9
ASSMGQGLVFTEAF